This is a list of T cell receptor beta chains from one sample in a study of blood T cell repertoires in COVID-19. Generated by immunoSEQ multiplex PCR, the TCRdb table keeps only in-frame clones and is missing some. The data hold about 36,000 clones, with roughly 73% observed a single time. Specimen: peripheral blood. These TCRs come from a man between 60 and 75 years old with acute or convalescent COVID-19. Each CDR3 is given with its conserved first and last residue. Each record gives: clone size, V gene, J gene, D gene, CDR3 protein, CDR3 DNA. D genes are given only for firm matches. Clone sizes are given selectively: once, few, many, or a class where the clone is expanded.

size: -; V: TRBV6-2/TRBV6-3; J: TRBJ2-7; D: -; CDR3: CASSYSPGHPYEQYF; DNA: TGTGCCAGCAGTTACTCCCCGGGACACCCTTACGAGCAGTACTTC
size: few; V: TRBV4-1; J: TRBJ1-1; D: -; CDR3: CASSQGQTEAFF; DNA: TGCGCCAGCAGCCAAGGACAGACTGAAGCTTTCTTT
size: -; V: TRBV30; J: TRBJ2-5; D: -; CDR3: CAWSVAGGQETQYF; DNA: TGTGCCTGGAGTGTAGCGGGCGGCCAAGAGACCCAGTACTTC
size: -; V: TRBV6-2/TRBV6-3; J: TRBJ1-1; D: -; CDR3: CASSYSGGEAFF; DNA: TGTGCCAGCAGTTACTCTGGAGGGGAAGCTTTCTTT
size: -; V: TRBV9; J: TRBJ2-1; D: TRBD2; CDR3: CASSTRTSGRSYNEQFF; DNA: TGTGCCAGCAGCACCCGGACTAGCGGGAGGTCCTACAATGAGCAGTTCTTC
size: -; V: TRBV7-8; J: TRBJ2-5; D: TRBD1; CDR3: CASSLTDRGTYPVQETQYF; DNA: TGTGCCAGCAGCTTAACAGACAGGGGGACCTATCCCGTTCAAGAGACCCAGTACTTC
size: -; V: TRBV2; J: TRBJ1-1; D: TRBD1; CDR3: CASSEIGGASTEAFF; DNA: TGTGCCAGCAGCGAAATAGGGGGCGCGTCGACTGAAGCTTTCTTT
size: -; V: TRBV3-1/TRBV3-2; J: TRBJ1-3; D: TRBD1; CDR3: CASSADRGNTIYF; DNA: TGTGCCAGCAGCGCGGACAGGGGAAACACCATATATTTT
size: -; V: TRBV6-2/TRBV6-3; J: TRBJ1-1; D: -; CDR3: CASSYAVRGEAFF; DNA: TGTGCCAGCAGTTACGCGGTCCGTGGTGAAGCTTTCTTT
size: -; V: TRBV19; J: TRBJ1-3; D: -; CDR3: CASSPDGFSSGNTIYF; DNA: TGTGCCAGTAGTCCCGATGGTTTTAGCTCTGGAAACACCATATATTTT
size: -; V: TRBV3-1/TRBV3-2; J: TRBJ1-5; D: -; CDR3: CASSPTTGFQPQHF; DNA: TGTGCCAGCAGCCCGACCACAGGGTTTCAGCCCCAGCATTTT
size: -; V: TRBV11-3; J: TRBJ2-1; D: TRBD2; CDR3: CASSLAGLANYNEQFF; DNA: TGTGCCAGCAGCTTAGCGGGACTAGCGAATTACAATGAGCAGTTCTTC
size: -; V: TRBV28; J: TRBJ2-1; D: TRBD1; CDR3: CASRRRRQGFPHEQFF; DNA: TGTGCCAGCAGGCGCAGACGACAGGGGTTCCCCCATGAGCAGTTCTTC
size: -; V: TRBV6-1; J: TRBJ1-5; D: TRBD1; CDR3: CASREDRGFDNQPQHF; DNA: TGTGCCAGCAGGGAAGACAGGGGGTTCGATAATCAGCCCCAGCATTTT
size: -; V: TRBV5-4; J: TRBJ2-3; D: -; CDR3: CASSITLTRSGYSTDTQYF; DNA: TGTGCCAGCAGCATTACATTAACTAGGAGCGGATATAGCACAGATACGCAGTATTTT
size: -; V: TRBV7-9; J: TRBJ1-2; D: -; CDR3: CASSSQGYGYTF; DNA: TGTGCCAGCAGCTCCCAGGGGTATGGCTACACCTTC
size: -; V: TRBV10-1; J: TRBJ2-3; D: TRBD2; CDR3: CASNSAGGHTDTQYF; DNA: TGCGCCAGCAATTCGGCGGGAGGACACACAGATACGCAGTATTTT
size: -; V: TRBV25-1; J: TRBJ1-2; D: TRBD1; CDR3: CASSARVDRDYGYTF; DNA: TGTGCCAGCAGTGCCCGGGTGGACAGGGATTATGGCTACACCTTC
size: -; V: TRBV5-1; J: TRBJ2-6; D: TRBD1; CDR3: CASSLLRDRDVSGANVLTF; DNA: TGCGCCAGCAGCCTCCTCCGGGACAGGGACGTCTCTGGGGCCAACGTCCTGACTTTC
size: once; V: TRBV27; J: TRBJ1-1; D: -; CDR3: CASSLSRVRTEAFF; DNA: TGTGCCAGCAGTTTATCGAGGGTAAGGACTGAAGCTTTCTTT
size: -; V: TRBV19; J: TRBJ2-4; D: TRBD2; CDR3: CASSTGGATKNIQYF; DNA: TGTGCCAGTAGTACGGGGGGGGCGACCAAAAACATTCAGTACTTC
size: -; V: TRBV11-3; J: TRBJ2-7; D: TRBD1; CDR3: CASSSPPGTESYEQYF; DNA: TGTGCCAGCAGCTCGCCGCCCGGGACAGAGTCCTACGAGCAGTACTTC
size: -; V: TRBV21-1; J: TRBJ1-1; D: -; CDR3: CASSKGGRASFDTEAFF; DNA: TGTGCCAGCAGCAAAGGTGGCAGGGCCTCTTTTGACACTGAAGCTTTCTTT
size: -; V: TRBV11-2; J: TRBJ2-4; D: -; CDR3: CASSLDGGGAYQVAKNIQYF; DNA: TGTGCCAGCAGCTTAGATGGTGGGGGGGCCTACCAAGTAGCCAAAAACATTCAGTACTTC
size: -; V: TRBV18; J: TRBJ2-7; D: TRBD1; CDR3: CASSPLPGQGWEQYF; DNA: TGTGCCAGCTCACCACTCCCGGGACAGGGGTGGGAGCAGTACTTC
size: -; V: TRBV7-7; J: TRBJ2-3; D: TRBD1; CDR3: CASSSGAGGTDTQYF; DNA: TGTGCTAGCAGCTCTGGGGCAGGGGGAACAGATACGCAGTATTTT
size: -; V: TRBV5-1; J: TRBJ2-7; D: TRBD1; CDR3: CASREPGQLTYEQYF; DNA: TGCGCCAGCAGGGAACCGGGACAGCTAACCTACGAGCAGTACTTC
size: -; V: TRBV6-5; J: TRBJ2-2; D: -; CDR3: CASSSTGTLNTGELFF; DNA: TGTGCCAGCAGTTCGACCGGGACTTTGAACACCGGGGAGCTGTTTTTT
size: -; V: TRBV29-1; J: TRBJ1-5; D: -; CDR3: CSVEAPTDSNQPQHF; DNA: TGCAGCGTTGAAGCCCCGACAGATAGCAATCAGCCCCAGCATTTT
size: few; V: TRBV3-1/TRBV3-2; J: TRBJ2-1; D: TRBD2; CDR3: CASSRRASGRANNEQFF; DNA: TGTGCCAGCAGCCGCCGGGCTAGCGGGAGGGCAAACAATGAGCAGTTCTTC
size: few; V: TRBV5-1; J: TRBJ2-7; D: TRBD1; CDR3: CASSWDRTYEQYF; DNA: TGCGCCAGCAGCTGGGACAGAACCTACGAGCAGTACTTC
size: -; V: TRBV5-1; J: TRBJ2-7; D: -; CDR3: CASSLEGYEQYF; DNA: TGCGCCAGCAGCTTGGAGGGGTACGAGCAGTACTTC
size: -; V: TRBV28; J: TRBJ2-7; D: TRBD1; CDR3: CASSLPLSGGAYEQYF; DNA: TGTGCCAGCAGTCTCCCCCTATCAGGGGGCGCCTACGAGCAGTACTTC
size: -; V: TRBV5-1; J: TRBJ2-5; D: -; CDR3: CASSLDGRAQETQYF; DNA: TGCGCCAGCAGCTTGGACGGCAGGGCCCAAGAGACCCAGTACTTC
size: -; V: TRBV28; J: TRBJ2-1; D: TRBD2; CDR3: CASSSSGSADEQFF; DNA: TGTGCCAGCAGCAGTAGCGGGAGTGCTGACGAGCAGTTCTTC
size: -; V: TRBV7-9; J: TRBJ2-7; D: -; CDR3: CASSLGRGSEQYF; DNA: TGTGCCAGCAGCTTAGGTAGGGGCTCGGAGCAGTACTTC
size: -; V: TRBV27; J: TRBJ2-6; D: TRBD1; CDR3: CASQRWGTGGGGANVLTF; DNA: TGTGCCAGCCAAAGATGGGGGACAGGGGGCGGGGGGGCCAACGTCCTGACTTTC
size: -; V: TRBV7-6; J: TRBJ1-1; D: -; CDR3: CASSALQGSMNTEAFF; DNA: TGTGCCAGCAGCGCTTTACAGGGATCTATGAACACTGAAGCTTTCTTT
size: -; V: TRBV5-6; J: TRBJ1-1; D: TRBD1; CDR3: CASSSFGRGRNTEAFF; DNA: TGTGCCAGCAGCTCCTTCGGCAGGGGGAGGAACACTGAAGCTTTCTTT
size: -; V: TRBV11-2; J: TRBJ2-7; D: -; CDR3: CASSLERGGSLEQYF; DNA: TGTGCCAGCAGCTTAGAGAGGGGGGGTTCGCTCGAGCAGTACTTC
size: -; V: TRBV6-1; J: TRBJ1-5; D: -; CDR3: CASSEEVRGASGGNQPQHF; DNA: TGTGCCAGCAGTGAAGAGGTTAGGGGCGCCTCGGGGGGCAATCAGCCCCAGCATTTT
size: -; V: TRBV28; J: TRBJ1-5; D: -; CDR3: CASSFPGSNQPQHF; DNA: TGTGCCAGCAGTTTCCCGGGTAGCAATCAGCCCCAGCATTTT
size: medium-sized; V: TRBV28; J: TRBJ1-4; D: -; CDR3: CASSFNIVEKLFF; DNA: TGTGCCAGCAGTTTTAATATTGTGGAAAAACTGTTTTTT
size: -; V: TRBV6-5; J: TRBJ2-7; D: TRBD2; CDR3: CASSYSLAGRYEQYF; DNA: TGTGCCAGCAGTTACTCACTAGCGGGTCGCTACGAGCAGTACTTC
size: -; V: TRBV7-2; J: TRBJ1-3; D: -; CDR3: CASTPMAGENTIYF; DNA: TGTGCCAGCACCCCTATGGCAGGGGAAAACACCATATATTTT
size: -; V: TRBV7-9; J: TRBJ1-3; D: TRBD1; CDR3: CASSLSGQGATSVYF; DNA: TGTGCCAGCAGCTTATCGGGACAGGGGGCAACATCGGTATATTTT
size: -; V: TRBV7-9; J: TRBJ2-7; D: TRBD1; CDR3: CASSSLTGGTYEQYF; DNA: TGTGCCAGCAGCTCCCTCACAGGGGGAACCTACGAGCAGTACTTC
size: -; V: TRBV15; J: TRBJ2-5; D: -; CDR3: CATSSGGEETQYF; DNA: TGTGCCACCAGCAGCGGAGGGGAAGAGACCCAGTACTTC
size: once; V: TRBV4-1; J: TRBJ1-4; D: -; CDR3: CASSQDLAAAANEKLFF; DNA: TGCGCCAGCAGCCAAGATCTGGCGGCCGCGGCTAATGAAAAACTGTTTTTT
size: -; V: TRBV28; J: TRBJ2-4; D: -; CDR3: CASSLPAGLRNIQYF; DNA: TGTGCCAGCAGCCTCCCGGCGGGGCTTCGGAACATTCAGTACTTC
size: -; V: TRBV19; J: TRBJ1-4; D: -; CDR3: CASSMGAFNEKLFF; DNA: TGTGCCAGTAGTATGGGGGCCTTTAATGAAAAACTGTTTTTT
size: once; V: TRBV9; J: TRBJ1-1; D: -; CDR3: CASSVAQGKGTEAFF; DNA: TGTGCCAGCAGCGTAGCTCAGGGGAAGGGCACTGAAGCTTTCTTT
size: -; V: TRBV5-6; J: TRBJ1-6; D: -; CDR3: CASSVTGLNNSPLHF; DNA: TGTGCCAGCAGCGTAACAGGGCTTAATAATTCACCCCTCCACTTT
size: -; V: TRBV5-4; J: TRBJ1-4; D: TRBD1; CDR3: CASSTTGTGEKLFF; DNA: TGTGCCAGCAGCACCACAGGGACAGGTGAAAAACTGTTTTTT
size: -; V: TRBV27; J: TRBJ1-2; D: -; CDR3: CASSPRVQANYGYTF; DNA: TGTGCCAGCAGTCCCCGGGTCCAAGCTAACTATGGCTACACCTTC
size: -; V: TRBV5-6; J: TRBJ2-7; D: TRBD1; CDR3: CASSLAQGAYEQYF; DNA: TGTGCCAGCAGCTTGGCGCAGGGGGCTTACGAGCAGTACTTC
size: -; V: TRBV7-2; J: TRBJ2-3; D: TRBD1; CDR3: CASSDPGTASDTQYF; DNA: TGTGCCAGCAGCGATCCCGGGACAGCATCAGATACGCAGTATTTT
size: -; V: TRBV6-4; J: TRBJ1-6; D: -; CDR3: CASSDWAGLNSPLHF; DNA: TGTGCCAGCAGTGACTGGGCAGGGTTGAATTCACCCCTCCACTTT
size: -; V: TRBV27; J: TRBJ1-6; D: -; CDR3: CASKGVLENSPLHF; DNA: TGTGCCAGCAAAGGGGTACTGGAAAATTCACCCCTCCACTTT